The 3 T cell receptor beta chains below all came from one sample that was sequenced in a study of blood T cell repertoires in COVID-19. Method: immunoSEQ multiplex PCR; TCRdb's copy keeps in-frame clones and lacks some. The repertoire holds 100,000 or so clones, with around 84% as singletons. The specimen sequenced was peripheral blood. The source of these receptors is a woman aged 60-75 years with acute or convalescent COVID-19.

The chain is built from TRBV6-2 or TRBV6-3 and TRBJ2-5, with TRBD2 identical over 8 bases. Germline CDR1 is MNHEY and CDR2 is SVGEGT. This CDR3 is built from 17 residues. Trimming took 6 bases from V and 4 from J; bases not matched to a gene: 16. CDR3 DNA sequence: TGTGCCAGCAGCCCCGGCGGGGAACAGCGGGGGAGAGAGACCCAGTACTTC. Translating it yields CASSPGGEQRGRETQYF.

The rearrangement joins TRBV12-3 or TRBV12-4 to TRBJ2-2; tentative D call: TRBD2 (5 bases). This CDR3 has 13 amino acids. Trimming left V 3 bases short and J 5 bases short, with 7 bases between. In DNA, the CDR3 is TGTGCCAGCAGTTTTGAGGGTACCGGGGAGCTGTTTTTT. Protein sequence: CASSFEGTGELFF.

The chain employs TRBV3-1 (or the pseudogene TRBV3-2) and TRBJ2-7; 10 bases agree with TRBD2. Trimming cost V 4 bases and J 6 bases; bases outside gene matches: 6. This CDR3 has 14 residues. Per the germline V gene, CDR1 is LGHDT and CDR2 is YNNKEL (reference sequence). CDR3 in amino acids: CASSPSGGAFEQYF. In DNA, the CDR3 is TGTGCCAGCAGCCCTAGCGGGGGAGCCTTCGAGCAGTACTTC.